These T cell receptor beta chains were read from a single sample in a study of memory CD4+ T cells and cytomegalovirus serostatus. The table came from immunoSEQ multiplex PCR; TCRdb's copy has only in-frame clones and leaves some out. The sample contains roughly 50,000 clones, 82% of which appear only once. The sequenced sample consisted of memory CD4+ T cells from blood. All receptors come from an adult in good health and CMV-seronegative. Some clones in this sample may be carry-over from other donors' samples. CDR3s include the opening cysteine and the closing phenylalanine or tryptophan. Fields, in order: CDR3 protein, CDR3 DNA, V gene, clone size, J gene, D gene, CDR3 length. The D gene is left open where the match is weak. Only part of the rows carry a size: once, few, many, or a class if the clone is expanded.

CDR3: CASSFYGTEAFF; DNA: TGTGCCAGCAGCTTTTACGGCACTGAAGCTTTCTTT; V: TRBV7-2; size: NA; J: TRBJ1-1; D: NA; length: 12
CDR3: CASSSYYPSPLHF; DNA: TGTGCCAGCAGTTCCTACTATCCTTCACCCCTCCACTTT; V: TRBV2; size: NA; J: TRBJ1-6; D: NA; length: 13
CDR3: CASSPRLAGGYNEQFF; DNA: TGTGCCAGCAGCCCTCGACTAGCGGGAGGGTACAATGAGCAGTTCTTC; V: TRBV9; size: NA; J: TRBJ2-1; D: TRBD2; length: 16
CDR3: CASSFGDGQAPYGYTF; DNA: TGTGCCAGCAGTTTCGGCGACGGACAGGCGCCGTATGGCTACACCTTC; V: TRBV27; size: few; J: TRBJ1-2; D: TRBD1; length: 16
CDR3: CSVAEGTLEQYF; DNA: TGCAGCGTTGCCGAAGGGACCCTCGAGCAGTACTTC; V: TRBV29-1; size: NA; J: TRBJ2-7; D: NA; length: 12
CDR3: CASSFTSGAYEQYF; DNA: TGCGCCAGCAGCTTTACTAGCGGGGCCTACGAGCAGTACTTC; V: TRBV5-1; size: NA; J: TRBJ2-7; D: TRBD2; length: 14
CDR3: CASSPGQRQETQYF; DNA: TGTGCCAGCAGCCCGGGACAGCGCCAAGAGACCCAGTACTTC; V: TRBV5-6; size: NA; J: TRBJ2-5; D: TRBD1; length: 14
CDR3: CASSQASLAGESDTQYF; DNA: TGTGCCAGCAGCCAAGCCTCCTTAGCGGGGGAGTCAGATACGCAGTATTTT; V: TRBV4-2; size: NA; J: TRBJ2-3; D: TRBD2; length: 17
CDR3: CASSPTRGSMFRNTEAFF; DNA: TGTGCCAGCAGCCCCACCCGCGGCTCAATGTTTAGGAACACTGAAGCTTTCTTT; V: TRBV27; size: NA; J: TRBJ1-1; D: NA; length: 18
CDR3: CASSQGGIYGYTF; DNA: TGTGCCAGCAGCCAAGGCGGAATCTATGGCTACACCTTC; V: TRBV4-2; size: NA; J: TRBJ1-2; D: NA; length: 13
CDR3: CASSQTGELFF; DNA: TGTGCCAGCAGCCAGACCGGGGAGCTGTTTTTT; V: TRBV14; size: NA; J: TRBJ2-2; D: NA; length: 11
CDR3: CASSLQLTSDEQFF; DNA: TGTGCCAGCAGCTTGCAGTTGACTAGCGATGAGCAGTTCTTC; V: TRBV5-6; size: NA; J: TRBJ2-1; D: TRBD2; length: 14
CDR3: CASSLGVDSYNEQFF; DNA: TGTGCCAGCAGCTTGGGGGTGGACTCCTACAATGAGCAGTTCTTC; V: TRBV5-4; size: NA; J: TRBJ2-1; D: NA; length: 15
CDR3: CASTMTRVYEQYF; DNA: TGTGCCAGCACCATGACTCGCGTCTACGAGCAGTACTTC; V: TRBV2; size: few; J: TRBJ2-7; D: NA; length: 13
CDR3: CASSLAGRDTYEQYF; DNA: TGTGCCAGCAGCTTGGCCGGCAGGGACACCTACGAGCAGTACTTC; V: TRBV5-4; size: NA; J: TRBJ2-7; D: NA; length: 15
CDR3: CASSKNRDNKNIQYF; DNA: TGTGCCAGCAGTAAAAACCGGGACAACAAAAACATTCAGTACTTC; V: TRBV6-4; size: NA; J: TRBJ2-4; D: NA; length: 15
CDR3: CASRGAGAGNQPQHF; DNA: TGTGCCAGCAGAGGGGCAGGGGCTGGAAATCAGCCCCAGCATTTT; V: TRBV28; size: NA; J: TRBJ1-5; D: NA; length: 15
CDR3: CASSERGQAGEKLFF; DNA: TGTGCCAGCAGTGAAAGGGGGCAGGCTGGTGAAAAACTGTTTTTT; V: TRBV2; size: NA; J: TRBJ1-4; D: TRBD1; length: 15
CDR3: CASSRGQNYEQYF; DNA: TGTGCCAGCAGCCGGGGACAGAACTACGAGCAGTACTTC; V: TRBV7-7; size: few; J: TRBJ2-7; D: TRBD1; length: 13
CDR3: CARSLLAPPSYEQYF; DNA: TGTGCCAGAAGCTTGCTAGCTCCCCCCTCCTACGAGCAGTACTTC; V: TRBV5-3; size: NA; J: TRBJ2-7; D: NA; length: 15
CDR3: CASWLREPPEAFF; DNA: TGTGCCAGCTGGCTCAGGGAACCCCCTGAAGCTTTCTTT; V: TRBV5-4; size: once; J: TRBJ1-1; D: NA; length: 13
CDR3: CASSFGGGETQYF; DNA: TGTGCCAGCAGCTTCGGGGGGGGAGAGACCCAGTACTTC; V: TRBV7-3; size: NA; J: TRBJ2-5; D: TRBD2; length: 13
CDR3: CASCPYRDRGWVNTEAFF; DNA: TGTGCCAGCTGCCCCTACCGGGACAGAGGATGGGTGAACACTGAAGCTTTCTTT; V: TRBV28; size: NA; J: TRBJ1-1; D: TRBD1; length: 18
CDR3: CASSPSNLGREQYF; DNA: TGTGCCAGCTCACCATCGAATCTAGGTCGCGAGCAGTACTTC; V: TRBV18; size: NA; J: TRBJ2-7; D: NA; length: 14
CDR3: CATRAGTGGTDEQFF; DNA: TGCGCCACCCGAGCCGGGACAGGGGGAACCGATGAGCAGTTCTTC; V: TRBV10-1; size: NA; J: TRBJ2-1; D: TRBD1; length: 15
CDR3: CASSAPGTSSETQYF; DNA: TGTGCCAGCAGTGCCCCTGGGACTAGCTCGGAGACCCAGTACTTC; V: TRBV28; size: NA; J: TRBJ2-5; D: TRBD2; length: 15
CDR3: CASSPGLGYNSPLHF; DNA: TGTGCCAGCAGCCCGGGCCTGGGATATAATTCACCCCTCCACTTT; V: TRBV5-6; size: NA; J: TRBJ1-6; D: NA; length: 15
CDR3: CSVEPLGQGHYGYTF; DNA: TGCAGCGTTGAACCCCTCGGGCAGGGGCACTATGGCTACACCTTC; V: TRBV29-1; size: NA; J: TRBJ1-2; D: NA; length: 15
CDR3: CASSWDRGFGYTF; DNA: TGTGCCAGCAGTTGGGACAGGGGGTTTGGCTACACCTTC; V: TRBV7-2; size: NA; J: TRBJ1-2; D: TRBD1; length: 13
CDR3: CASRTRRDIEPLSCSGNTIYF; DNA: TGTGCAAGTCGCACGCGCCGGGACATCGAACCCCTTAGTTGCTCTGGAAACACCATATATTTT; V: TRBV12-2; size: once; J: TRBJ1-3; D: NA; length: 21
CDR3: CASRASGMGANVLTF; DNA: TGTGCCAGCAGGGCTAGCGGGATGGGGGCCAACGTCCTGACTTTC; V: TRBV6-5; size: NA; J: TRBJ2-6; D: TRBD2; length: 15
CDR3: CASSERVHNEQFF; DNA: TGCGCCAGCAGTGAGAGAGTGCACAATGAGCAGTTCTTC; V: TRBV10-1; size: NA; J: TRBJ2-1; D: NA; length: 13
CDR3: CASSYTRLNTEAFF; DNA: TGTGCCAGCAGTTATACCCGGCTGAACACTGAAGCTTTCTTT; V: TRBV6-5; size: few; J: TRBJ1-1; D: NA; length: 14
CDR3: CASSFGLAGTGELFF; DNA: TGTGCCAGCAGTTTTGGACTAGCGGGCACCGGGGAGCTGTTTTTT; V: TRBV28; size: NA; J: TRBJ2-2; D: TRBD2; length: 15
CDR3: CATSRGPDSSYEQYF; DNA: TGTGCCACCAGCAGAGGACCGGACAGCTCCTACGAGCAGTACTTC; V: TRBV15; size: NA; J: TRBJ2-7; D: NA; length: 15
CDR3: CAWTGSGNTIYF; DNA: TGTGCCTGGACGGGGTCTGGAAACACCATATATTTT; V: TRBV30; size: NA; J: TRBJ1-3; D: NA; length: 12
CDR3: CASSWNIGTDTQYF; DNA: TGCGCCAGCAGCTGGAATATTGGAACAGATACGCAGTATTTT; V: TRBV5-1; size: once; J: TRBJ2-3; D: NA; length: 14
CDR3: CASSVTGAGTDTQYF; DNA: TGTGCCAGCAGTGTCACGGGAGCGGGGACAGATACGCAGTATTTT; V: TRBV6-5; size: few; J: TRBJ2-3; D: TRBD2; length: 15
CDR3: CASSLMGQDNEQFF; DNA: TGCGCCAGCAGCTTGATGGGACAGGACAATGAGCAGTTCTTC; V: TRBV5-1; size: NA; J: TRBJ2-1; D: TRBD1; length: 14
CDR3: CASSTHPVNEKLFF; DNA: TGTGCCAGCAGCACCCATCCGGTTAATGAAAAACTGTTTTTT; V: TRBV7-2; size: NA; J: TRBJ1-4; D: NA; length: 14
CDR3: CASSLGYLNTGELFF; DNA: TGTGCCAGCAGCTTAGGCTACCTAAACACCGGGGAGCTGTTTTTT; V: TRBV11-3; size: NA; J: TRBJ2-2; D: NA; length: 15
CDR3: CASSEATGGRGETQYF; DNA: TGTGCCAGCAGTGAAGCTACGGGGGGCCGAGGAGAGACCCAGTACTTC; V: TRBV6-1; size: NA; J: TRBJ2-5; D: NA; length: 16
CDR3: CASSPTPTPIQETQYF; DNA: TGTGCCAGCAGTCCTACCCCAACCCCTATTCAAGAGACCCAGTACTTC; V: TRBV27; size: NA; J: TRBJ2-5; D: NA; length: 16
CDR3: CAWSVFSTNTIYF; DNA: TGTGCCTGGAGTGTATTTTCCACAAACACCATATATTTT; V: TRBV30; size: NA; J: TRBJ1-3; D: NA; length: 13
CDR3: CASTGGYNEQFF; DNA: TGTGCCAGCACCGGCGGCTACAATGAGCAGTTCTTC; V: TRBV7-8; size: NA; J: TRBJ2-1; D: NA; length: 12
CDR3: CSARVINEQFF; DNA: TGCAGTGCTAGAGTCATCAATGAGCAGTTCTTC; V: TRBV20-1; size: NA; J: TRBJ2-1; D: NA; length: 11
CDR3: CASSQAQGTSGANVLTF; DNA: TGCGCCAGCAGCCAAGCACAGGGTACCTCTGGGGCCAACGTCCTGACTTTC; V: TRBV4-1; size: NA; J: TRBJ2-6; D: NA; length: 17
CDR3: CSVVLPGNNEQFF; DNA: TGCAGCGTTGTATTACCCGGGAACAATGAGCAGTTCTTC; V: TRBV29-1; size: NA; J: TRBJ2-1; D: NA; length: 13
CDR3: CASSLVQGPTEAFF; DNA: TGTGCCAGCAGCTTAGTACAGGGGCCCACTGAAGCTTTCTTT; V: TRBV7-2; size: NA; J: TRBJ1-1; D: TRBD1; length: 14
CDR3: CASSQGSLETQYF; DNA: TGCGCCAGCAGCCAAGGGTCGCTCGAGACCCAGTACTTC; V: TRBV4-1; size: few; J: TRBJ2-5; D: NA; length: 13
CDR3: CASSLSQGPENEQFF; DNA: TGCGCCAGCAGCTTGTCTCAGGGCCCGGAGAATGAGCAGTTCTTC; V: TRBV5-1; size: NA; J: TRBJ2-1; D: NA; length: 15
CDR3: CASSPSSTEAFF; DNA: TGTGCCAGCTCCCCGTCGAGTACTGAAGCTTTCTTT; V: TRBV18; size: NA; J: TRBJ1-1; D: NA; length: 12
CDR3: CASSRFRVENYGYTF; DNA: TGTGCCAGCAGTCGATTTCGAGTGGAGAACTATGGCTACACCTTC; V: TRBV28; size: NA; J: TRBJ1-2; D: NA; length: 15
CDR3: CASSQDNEQFF; DNA: TGTGCCAGCAGCCAAGACAATGAGCAGTTCTTC; V: TRBV7-3; size: NA; J: TRBJ2-1; D: NA; length: 11